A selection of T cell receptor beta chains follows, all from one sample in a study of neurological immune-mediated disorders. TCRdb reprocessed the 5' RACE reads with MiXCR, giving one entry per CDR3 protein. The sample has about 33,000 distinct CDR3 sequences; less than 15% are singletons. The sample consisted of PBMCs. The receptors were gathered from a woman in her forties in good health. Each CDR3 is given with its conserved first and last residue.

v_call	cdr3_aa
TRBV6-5	CASRPGTLNTGELFF
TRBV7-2	CASSYDRGEAFF
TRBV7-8	CASSLGKDDWSPLHF
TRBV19	CASSINGGEETQYF
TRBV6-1	CASIQGGGLANYGYTF
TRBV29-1	CSVFLPEDTQYF
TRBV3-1	CASSPSGDLGTYEQYF
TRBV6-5	CASSLTGPNTEAFF
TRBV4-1	CASSQEGFGRGRTEAFF
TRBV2	CASREWRGVGGGYTF
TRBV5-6	CASSPTPGSYEQYF
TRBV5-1	CASSLTGTGGTAKNIQYF
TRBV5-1	CASSLTSGSTGELFF
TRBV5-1	CASSLLGVSEETQYF
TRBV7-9	CASRSSNEQFF
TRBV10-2	CASHSGREVYEQYF
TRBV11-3	CASSLVQGSDTQYF
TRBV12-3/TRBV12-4	CASSLGGQETQYF
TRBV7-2	CASSLGGSGASYGYTF
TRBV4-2	CASSQDTSGGTSYEQYF
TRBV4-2	CASSQDGFLTDTQYF
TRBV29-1	CSVEREGRAFF
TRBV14	CASSPRMGRWYQPQHF
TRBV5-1	CASSASGDGNEQFF
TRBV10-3	CAISHGQVRLTDTQYF
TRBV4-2	CASSQGLAGEYNEQFF
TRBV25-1	CASSAQAGGPGEQFF
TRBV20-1	CSCTLAGAPDTQYF
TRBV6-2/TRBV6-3	CASWQGGNEQFF
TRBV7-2	CASSLASWKFF
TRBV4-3	CASSQEMQTYYGYTF
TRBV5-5	CASSFRGYGYTF
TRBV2	CASSASQGSQPQHF
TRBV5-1	CASSPGLAGGRYEQFF
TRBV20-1	CSAAKDTRRAGINEQYF
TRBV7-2	CASSLGGGSGNTIYF
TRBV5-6	CASTYGGAEGYTF
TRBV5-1	CASSSAALYGYTF
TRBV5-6	CASSFPVAGDTDTQYF
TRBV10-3	CAISGTDRGDYGYTF
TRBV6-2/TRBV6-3	CASRSGGQSYEQYF
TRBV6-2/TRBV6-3	CASRAGTGDHNEQFF
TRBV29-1	CSTRKLQGTEAFF
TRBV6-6	CASSYSNPRTINSPLHF
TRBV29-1	CSVVGMNTEAFF
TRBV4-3	CASSQEIYTGESGYTF
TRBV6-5	CASSYDDSSYNEQFF
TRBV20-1	CSASLITFSANYGYTF
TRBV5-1	CASSLNGQDRDEQFF
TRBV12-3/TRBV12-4	CASSLGLAGGPSGELFF
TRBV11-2	CASSFTPRGLAQNEQFF
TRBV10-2	CASTGRRGAGHTEAFF
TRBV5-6	CASSLDGVYGYTF
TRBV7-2	CASSPGLLLGEQYF
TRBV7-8	CASSLRGTLSSYEQYF
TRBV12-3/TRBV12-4	CASSTGKGYTF
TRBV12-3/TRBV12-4	CASSFDRGRTYGYTF
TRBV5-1	CASSLARDSEAFF
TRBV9	CASSGGLGGGSTDTQYF
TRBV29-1	CSVDGAGRRDNEQFF